This entry features one T cell receptor (beta chain) sequence. Its target is unknown. The CDR3 totals 17 residues. This sample was taken from a study of graft-versus-host responses after intestinal transplantation. Study context: Recipients were given multivisceral, liver-intestinal, or isolated intestinal transplants. The recipients all started with anti-thymocyte globulin induction and then took tacrolimus and steroids for roughly three years.

TCRdb keeps only in-frame clones here, not all; method: immunoSEQ multiplex PCR. The table records approximately 90,000 clones, 88% of them present only once. Sequencing used unstimulated CD4+ T cells sorted from spleen or lymph node cells, obtained before transplant. The chain employs TRBV21-1 and TRBJ1-2; the table's D call of TRBD1 was not tested on the DNA. TRBV21-1 is classified as a pseudogene. The source is a human donor who was the organ donor for an intestinal transplant. In nucleotides, the CDR3 is TGTGCCAGCAGCAAAGACAGTGGCGAGGGGGCTCCGGATGGCTACACCTTC. This sequence encodes CASSKDSGEGAPDGYTF.